Following are 32 T cell receptor beta chains from one sample sequenced in a study of shared clonotypes between healthy human individuals. Method: immunoSEQ multiplex PCR; TCRdb's copy keeps in-frame clones and lacks some. Among about 460,000 clones listed, 77% were seen once. The source material was PBMCs. Every receptor here comes from a woman in her thirties or forties in good health. Some clones in this sample may be carry-over from other donors' samples.

The V and J genes are TRBV28 and TRBJ2-7, with 10 nucleotides matching TRBD1. Germline values: CDR1 MDHEN, CDR2 SYDVKM. The CDR3 extends over 17 amino acids. Trimming at V came to 3 bases and at J to 5 bases, leaving 13 bases not matched to a gene. The CDR3 loop reads CASSFDRGRTSGDEQYF. The CDR3 region has the DNA TGTGCCAGCAGTTTCGACAGGGGGCGGACCTCGGGCGACGAGCAGTACTTC.

CDR3 amino acids: CASSRGGPGDNEQFF. In DNA, the CDR3 is TGTGCCAGTAGTCGGGGCGGCCCTGGGGACAATGAGCAGTTCTTC. V usage is TRBV19 and J usage is TRBJ2-1; D possibly uses TRBD1 or TRBD2 (5 bases each). CDR1 and CDR2 from the germline V gene are LNHDA and SQIVND (reference sequence). The CDR3 loop spans 15 amino acids. The germline V and J ends were trimmed by 5 bases and 5 bases, with 16 bases remaining between them.

CDR3 nucleotide sequence: TGTGCCAGCAGCTTGGGCCTCACCTCCGCCGGGGAGCTGTTTTTT. This encodes CASSLGLTSAGELFF. The chain is built from TRBV7-2 and TRBJ2-2, with D unresolved. Germline CDR1 and CDR2: SGHTA and FQGNSA. CDR3 length equals 15 residues. With 3 bases removed from V and 6 bases from J, the gap between germline ends came to 14 bases.

There are a few counts of this clone. This chain connects TRBV11-2 to TRBJ2-5, with D perhaps TRBD1 or TRBD2 (5 bases each). V dropped 5 bases and J dropped 5 bases, with 12 bases sitting between them. Germline V CDR1 and CDR2: SGHAT, FQNNGV. CDR3 size: 13 residues. CDR3 sequence (DNA): TGTGCCAGCAGCCCGACGGGGCTGGAGACCCAGTACTTC. This translates into CASSPTGLETQYF.

The J gene is TRBJ2-2, the V gene TRBV27; the match to TRBD2 covers 11 bases. Germline V gene lookup returns CDR1 MNHEY and CDR2 SMNVEV (reference sequence). The CDR3 is 15 residues long. V shed 6 bases, J shed 7 bases, and the junction held 7 bases outside the gene matches. DNA for the CDR3: TGTGCCAGCAGGACCGGGACTAGCGGAAGCGGGGAGCTGTTTTTT. It codes for CASRTGTSGSGELFF.

This clone was counted a few times. The chain carries TRBV5-4 and TRBJ1-2; maybe TRBD1 (6 bases). CDR3 size: 14 residues. V shed 2 bases and J shed 6 bases, with 14 bases lying between them. The V gene's germline CDR1 is SGHNT and CDR2 YYREEE (reference sequence). The CDR3: CASSFWGAAHGYTF. DNA for the CDR3: TGTGCCAGCAGCTTCTGGGGGGCGGCCCATGGCTACACCTTC.

V and J are TRBV19 and TRBJ2-7, with 9 bases aligning to TRBD1. Germline CDR1 reads LNHDA; CDR2 reads SQIVND (reference sequence). The trim removed 6 bases at V and 5 bases at J, leaving 8 bases unmatched. The CDR3 sequence is 14 residues long. The CDR3 reads CASRRTTGGNEQYF. As DNA, the CDR3 is TGTGCCAGTAGGAGAACGACAGGGGGTAACGAGCAGTACTTC. Using reference TRBV19 and TRBJ2-7 for the parts outside the CDR3, the full variable domain is DGGITQSPKYLFRKEGQNVTLSCEQNLNHDAMYWYRQDPGQGLRLIYYSQIVNDFQKGDIAEGYSVSREKKESFPLTVTSAQKNPTAFYLCASRRTTGGNEQYFGPGTRLTVT.

This clone was picked up many times. Written as DNA, the CDR3 is TGTGCCAGCAGCACACAGGGACTACCCAACACCGGGGAGCTGTTTTTT. Amino acid sequence: CASSTQGLPNTGELFF. This chain uses TRBV7-2 with TRBJ2-2; the D gene is possibly TRBD2 (7 bases). Germline V lookup: CDR1 SGHTA, CDR2 FQGNSA. This CDR3 has 16 residues. Between the trimmed V and J ends, which lost 5 bases and 2 bases, there was a span of 15 bases.

This rearrangement joins TRBV10-3 to TRBJ1-2; D gene uncertain. Between the trimmed V and J ends, which lost 0 bases and 4 bases, there was a span of 15 bases. This CDR3 comprises 16 residues. Germline loops: CDR1 ENHRY, CDR2 SYGVKD. The CDR3 loop reads CAISESNLRNPYGYTF. The DNA of the CDR3 is TGTGCCATCAGTGAGTCCAACCTGCGGAACCCCTATGGCTACACCTTC.

This clone was seen more than once but under ten times. This chain joins TRBV4-1 and TRBJ2-7, with TRBD1 identical over 7 bases. With V trimmed by 4 bases and J by 1 base, 10 bases remained unmatched. This CDR3 is 16 amino acids long. CDR1 is MGHRA, CDR2 YSYEKL, per germline. The CDR3 DNA reads as TGCGCCAGCAGCCTTCTAGAGTGGGACAGATCCTACGAGCAGTACTTC. This gives the protein CASSLLEWDRSYEQYF.

This chain uses TRBV2 with TRBJ1-1; D is unresolved. V was pared by 4 bases and J by 1 base, with 7 bases between. CDR3 length: 13 residues. CDR1 and CDR2 (germline): SNHLY, FYNNEI. CDR3 in amino acids: CASSVHKNTEAFF. CDR3 coding DNA: TGTGCCAGCAGTGTACATAAGAACACTGAAGCTTTCTTT.

The chain couples TRBV11-2 to TRBJ2-7; no firm D call. Germline-derived CDR1 and CDR2 are SGHAT and FQNNGV. V lost 5 bases, J lost 3 bases, and 11 bases lay in between. The length of the CDR3 is 13 residues. The CDR3 nucleotides read TGTGCCAGCAGCGGGTACAGAGTCTACGAGCAGTACTTC. Amino acid sequence: CASSGYRVYEQYF.

This chain connects TRBV6-5 to TRBJ2-1, with 13 bases lining up with TRBD2. Germline loops: CDR1 MNHEY, CDR2 SVGAGI. Trimming took 7 bases from V and 7 from J; bases not matched to a gene: 7. The CDR3 extends over 15 amino acids. The CDR3 region is CASNPGTSGKNEQFF. CDR3 in DNA: TGTGCCAGCAACCCAGGGACTAGCGGGAAAAATGAGCAGTTCTTC.

In this sample, this clone turned up a few times. This chain joins TRBV18 and TRBJ1-2; a possible D gene is TRBD1 (6 bases). The CDR3 sequence is 15 residues long. V gave up 8 bases and J gave up 4 bases, with 20 bases separating them. In germline, CDR1 is KGHSH, CDR2 LQKENI. The CDR3, as DNA: TGTGCCAGCACAAAAGAAGGGGGGCAACTCTATGGCTACACCTTC. It translates to CASTKEGGQLYGYTF.

This clone was detected ten times or more. This sample includes further DNA sequences coding for the same CDR3. The J gene is TRBJ2-3, the V gene TRBV29-1; possible D gene TRBD2, 6 bases. The germline gives CDR1 SQVTM, CDR2 ANQGSEA. This CDR3 contains 14 residues. V dropped 4 bases and J dropped 2 bases, with 13 bases sitting between them. Here the CDR3 reads CSVGAGTATDTQYF. The CDR3 nucleotides are TGCAGCGTTGGAGCGGGTACAGCCACAGATACGCAGTATTTT.

The chain links TRBV30 to TRBJ2-7, with 7 bases fitting TRBD2. The CDR3 length is 15 residues. V was pared by 3 bases and J by 4 bases, with 12 bases of the junction left unmatched. Germline CDR1 and CDR2: GTSNPN and SVGIG (reference sequence). As DNA, the CDR3 is TGTGCCTGGAGCACTGGATTTGGGAGGGTTTACGAGCAGTACTTC. Protein product: CAWSTGFGRVYEQYF.

The gene calls are TRBV28 and TRBJ2-7, with D perhaps matching TRBD1 (6 bases). CDR3 size: 14 residues. Trimming left V 3 bases short and J 1 base short, with 10 bases between. Germline loops: CDR1 MDHEN, CDR2 SYDVKM. The CDR3: CASSLQGLSYEQYF. The CDR3 DNA reads as TGTGCCAGCAGTTTGCAGGGGTTGTCCTACGAGCAGTACTTC.

The V and J genes are TRBV28 and TRBJ2-1; D call uncertain. Trimming shortened V by 6 bases and J by 11 bases, and 20 bases separated the two germline ends. From germline, CDR1 is MDHEN and CDR2 SYDVKM. This CDR3 contains 14 residues. The CDR3 nucleotides read TGTGCCAGCAGCCCTCCTTCAGGTCTAGTGAAGCAGTTCTTC. This sequence encodes CASSPPSGLVKQFF.

The chain carries TRBV9 and TRBJ2-3, with 9 bases identical to TRBD1. This CDR3 is 16 amino acids long. Germline V CDR1 and CDR2: SGDLS, YYNGEE. J gave up 6 bases and V 4 bases, and 12 bases lay outside the gene matches. The CDR3 DNA reads as TGTGCCAGCAGCCTCCGGACAGGGGCCCAGGGGGATACGCAGTATTTT. Translation gives CASSLRTGAQGDTQYF.

The chain uses TRBV10-3 and TRBJ1-4; D gene ambiguous. CDR1 and CDR2 (germline): ENHRY, SYGVKD. Trimming took 0 bases from V and 4 from J, leaving 9 bases between them. The CDR3 is made up of 15 amino acids. The CDR3 DNA reads TGTGCCATCAGTGAGTCTGACCGAGTTAATGAAAAACTGTTTTTT. It encodes CAISESDRVNEKLFF.

This clone was observed once. One base separates it from a far larger clone, so it is likely a read error. The chain has TRBV2 and TRBJ2-2; TRBD1 matches at 10 bases. CDR3 length: 16 amino acids. CDR1 and CDR2 from the germline V gene are SNHLY and FYNNEI. The CDR3 region is CASSGTGVGLTGELVF. CDR3 sequence (DNA): TGTGCCAGCTCCGGGACAGGGGTCGGTCTCACCGGGGAGCTGGTTTTT.

Comments on this clone: This sample also contains other DNA sequences that code for the same CDR3. This chain uses TRBV5-4 with TRBJ1-1; D gene uncertain. Germline V lookup: CDR1 SGHNT, CDR2 YYREEE (reference sequence). The length of the CDR3 is 14 residues. Trimming pared 0 bases from V and 1 base from J, leaving 7 bases between. The CDR3 here is CASSLDRSNTEAFF. CDR3 in DNA: TGTGCCAGCAGCTTGGATCGGTCGAACACTGAAGCTTTCTTT.

Turning to this clone: One end of the junction is discordant with germline, which a read error may explain. This chain links TRBV15 with TRBJ2-7; D possibly corresponds to TRBD1 (6 bases). Germline values: CDR1 LNHNV, CDR2 YYDKDF (reference sequence). The CDR3 has 14 residues. The CDR3 bases are TGTGCCACCAGCAGAGATCGTCTTGTGGCAGGGGTGTCCTTC. Encoded protein: CATSRDRLVAGVSF.

This clone occurred many times. This sample also contains other DNA sequences that code for the same CDR3. The chain employs TRBV5-1 and TRBJ1-4, with 7 positions matching TRBD1. J was trimmed by 8 bases and V by 4 bases; bases with no gene match: 5. The CDR3 loop spans 13 amino acids. The germline V gene has CDR1 SGHRS and CDR2 YFSETQ. The CDR3 DNA is TGCGCCAGCAGCAGCCAGGGGGGCGAAAAACTGTTTTTT. As protein: CASSSQGGEKLFF.

V usage is TRBV6-5 and J usage is TRBJ1-2; possible D gene TRBD1, 5 bases. V was clipped by 8 bases and J by 7 bases, with 20 bases between them. The CDR3 spans 14 residues. Germline V lookup: CDR1 MNHEY, CDR2 SVGAGI. CDR3: CASGRLTAWGGYTF. Here the CDR3 DNA reads TGTGCCAGCGGACGGTTGACAGCATGGGGTGGCTACACCTTC.

The J gene is TRBJ2-7, the V gene TRBV5-1; TRBD2 is a possible D gene (5 bases). The V end lost 0 bases, the J end lost 5 bases, and 12 bases lay between the germline ends. CDR3 length: 14 residues. Germline-derived CDR1 and CDR2 are SGHRS and YFSETQ. The CDR3 nucleotides read TGCGCCAGCAGCTTGGGAGGGAGCACTAACGAGCAGTACTTC. The encoded protein is CASSLGGSTNEQYF.

The chain uses TRBV5-1 and TRBJ2-7; D perhaps matches TRBD2 (6 bases). The germline V and J ends were trimmed by 3 bases and 2 bases, with 12 bases remaining between them. This CDR3 has 14 residues. Germline V gives CDR1 SGHRS, CDR2 YFSETQ. CDR3 residues: CASSSGLMTYEQYF. The CDR3 DNA reads TGCGCCAGCAGCTCGGGACTGATGACCTACGAGCAGTACTTC.

This chain joins TRBV9 and TRBJ2-7; tentative D call: TRBD2 (6 bases). This CDR3 has 15 amino acids. V lost 4 bases, J lost 7 bases, and 21 bases lay in between. Germline V gene lookup returns CDR1 SGDLS and CDR2 YYNGEE. The CDR3 here is CASSKNGGRVGEQYF. As DNA, the CDR3 is TGTGCCAGCAGCAAAAACGGGGGTAGGGTGGGAGAGCAGTACTTC.

The chain couples TRBV27 to TRBJ2-5; D not resolved. The CDR3 sequence is 15 residues long. Trimming left V 2 bases short and J 8 bases short, with 18 bases between. CDR1 MNHEY and CDR2 SMNVEV come from the germline V gene (reference sequence). The CDR3 spells CASSLKATPRATQYF. The DNA for the CDR3 is TGTGCCAGCAGTTTAAAAGCGACCCCCCGAGCAACCCAGTACTTC.

This clone was recorded many times. The chain couples TRBV5-4 to TRBJ1-2, with 10 bases identical to TRBD1. This CDR3 has 16 residues. J was trimmed by 2 bases and V by 5 bases; bases with no gene match: 9. CDR1 is SGHNT, CDR2 YYREEE, per germline (reference sequence). This CDR3 reads CASSSGTGVWNYGYTF. The CDR3 DNA follows: TGTGCCAGCAGTTCAGGGACAGGGGTATGGAACTATGGCTACACCTTC.

This clone was recorded at least ten times. Additional DNA sequences in this sample encode the identical CDR3. The chain combines TRBV9 with TRBJ2-7; 10 bases are a match to TRBD1. The CDR3 is made up of 12 amino acids. V gave up 2 bases and J gave up 7 bases; unmatched junction bases: 0. CDR1 is SGDLS, CDR2 YYNGEE, per germline. The CDR3 loop is CASSVGQGEQYF. Written as DNA, the CDR3 is TGTGCCAGCAGCGTGGGACAGGGGGAGCAGTACTTC.

Note on this clone: A far more abundant clone sits one base away, making this likely a read error. Other DNA sequences from this sample encode an identical CDR3 as well. This sequence joins TRBV5-1 and TRBJ2-3; TRBD1 might be the D (6 bases). Looked up from germline, CDR1 is SGHRS and CDR2 is YFSETQ. The CDR3 contains 14 residues. The V end was cut by 0 bases, the J end by 5 bases, with 10 bases between. The CDR3 DNA is TGCGCCAGCAGCTTGGCACAGGGTAGAGATACGCAGTATTTT. Translating it yields CASSLAQGRDTQYF.